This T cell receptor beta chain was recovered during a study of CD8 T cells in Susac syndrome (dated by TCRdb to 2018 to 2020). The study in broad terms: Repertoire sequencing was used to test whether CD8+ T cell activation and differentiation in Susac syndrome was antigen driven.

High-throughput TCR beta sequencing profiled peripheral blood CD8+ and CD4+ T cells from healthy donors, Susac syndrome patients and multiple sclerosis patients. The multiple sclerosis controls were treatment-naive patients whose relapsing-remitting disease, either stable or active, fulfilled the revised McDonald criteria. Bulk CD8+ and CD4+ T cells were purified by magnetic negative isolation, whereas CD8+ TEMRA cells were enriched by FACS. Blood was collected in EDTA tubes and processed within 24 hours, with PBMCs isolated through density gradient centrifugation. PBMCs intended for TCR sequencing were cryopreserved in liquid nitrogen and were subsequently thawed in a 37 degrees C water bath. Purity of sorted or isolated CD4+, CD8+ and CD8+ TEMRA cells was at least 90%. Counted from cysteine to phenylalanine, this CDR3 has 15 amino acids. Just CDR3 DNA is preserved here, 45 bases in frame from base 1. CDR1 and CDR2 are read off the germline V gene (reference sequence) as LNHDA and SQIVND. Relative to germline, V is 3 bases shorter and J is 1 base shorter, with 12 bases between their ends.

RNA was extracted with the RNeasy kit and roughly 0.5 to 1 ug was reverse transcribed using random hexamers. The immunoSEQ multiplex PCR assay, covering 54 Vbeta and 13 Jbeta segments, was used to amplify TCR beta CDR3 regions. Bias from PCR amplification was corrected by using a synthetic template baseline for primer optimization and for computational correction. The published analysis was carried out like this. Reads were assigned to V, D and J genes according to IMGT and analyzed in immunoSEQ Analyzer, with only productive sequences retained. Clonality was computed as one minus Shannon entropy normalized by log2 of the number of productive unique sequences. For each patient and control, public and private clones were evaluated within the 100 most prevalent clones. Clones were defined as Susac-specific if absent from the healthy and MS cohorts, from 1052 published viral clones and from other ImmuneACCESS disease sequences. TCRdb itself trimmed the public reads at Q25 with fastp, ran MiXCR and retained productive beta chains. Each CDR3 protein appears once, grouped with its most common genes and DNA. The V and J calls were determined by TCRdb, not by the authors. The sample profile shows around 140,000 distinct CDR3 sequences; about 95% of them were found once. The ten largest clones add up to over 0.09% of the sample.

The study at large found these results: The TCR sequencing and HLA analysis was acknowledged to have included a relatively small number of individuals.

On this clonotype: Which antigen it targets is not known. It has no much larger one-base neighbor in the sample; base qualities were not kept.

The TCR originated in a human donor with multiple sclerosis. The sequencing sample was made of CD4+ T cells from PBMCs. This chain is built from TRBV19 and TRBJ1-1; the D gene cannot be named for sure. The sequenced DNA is TGTGCCAGTAGTATCGTTCGGCAGGCGAACACTGAAGCTTTCTTT. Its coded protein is CASSIVRQANTEAFF.